A single sample gave rise to the 26 T cell receptor beta chains below, sequenced in a study of CD8 T cells in ankylosing spondylitis (dated 2017 in TCRdb). The library was obtained by 5' RACE. These reads were obtained on an Illumina HiSeq 2500. The public reads were quality trimmed at Q25 with fastp and then assembled into clones with MiXCR by TCRdb, keeping productive beta chains. Rows matching on CDR3 protein sequence are summarized as one entry with the most common DNA and genes. This sample is represented by tens of thousands of distinct CDR3 sequences; roughly 27% of them were singletons. 50% to 60% of the sample is taken by the ten largest. The sequencing sample was made of blood, either unsorted or a sorted T cell fraction (not recorded which). These receptors were taken from a male donor with ankylosing spondylitis or in good health (not recorded which).

The sample holds one count of this clonotype. Its ends do not fully match the called genes, so a read error is possible. The chain recombines TRBV12-3 or TRBV12-4 with TRBJ2-7, with a weak D call TRBD2 (6 bases). The CDR3 has 15 residues. Written as DNA, the CDR3 is TGTGCCAGCAGTTTTGTCGGGGGAGGATTCTACAAGCAGTACTTC. The encoded protein is CASSFVGGGFYKQYF.

The chain couples TRBV5-5 to TRBJ2-3; a possible D gene is TRBD2 (7 bases). The CDR3 runs 16 residues. Trimming removed 3 bases at V and 5 bases at J, with 19 bases between. Germline assignment: CDR1 SGHKS and CDR2 YYEKEE (reference sequence). CDR3 sequence reads: CASSYLGGDVEDTQYF. The CDR3 bases are TGTGCCAGCAGCTACCTAGGGGGGGACGTGGAAGATACGCAGTATTTT.

This clonotype turned up a few times. This chain uses TRBV5-1 with TRBJ1-1; no firm D call. Germline values: CDR1 SGHRS, CDR2 YFSETQ. Trimming took 4 bases from V and 1 from J, leaving 14 bases between them. The CDR3 loop spans 15 amino acids. For the CDR3, the DNA is TGCGCCAGCAGCATCTACCCCCGGGGGAACACTGAAGCTTTCTTT. Its protein product is CASSIYPRGNTEAFF.

The chain combines TRBV7-9 with TRBJ1-3, with a tentative D call TRBD1 (6 bases). The CDR3 contains 16 residues. Trimming took 2 bases from V and 2 from J, leaving 13 bases between them. Germline-derived CDR1 and CDR2 are SEHNR and FQNEAQ (reference sequence). CDR3: CASSLSRGGTGNTIYF. CDR3 DNA sequence: TGTGCCAGCAGCTTATCAAGGGGGGGCACTGGAAACACCATATATTTT.

This chain connects TRBV20-1 to TRBJ2-6; D gene unclear. The CDR3 contains 15 residues. Trimming left V 0 bases short and J 2 bases short, with 8 bases between. Looked up from germline, CDR1 is DFQATT and CDR2 is SNEGSKA (reference sequence). Here the CDR3 DNA reads TGCAGTGCTAGAGATGTGAATGCTGGGGCCAACGTCCTGACTTTC. Its protein is CSARDVNAGANVLTF.

V gene TRBV27 combines with J gene TRBJ2-7, with 8 positions matching TRBD1. CDR3 length: 13 amino acids. V lost 5 bases to trimming and J lost 3 bases; unmatched junction nucleotides: 3. Germline assignment: CDR1 MNHEY and CDR2 SMNVEV (reference sequence). CDR3 DNA: TGTGCCAGCAGTCGTGGACAGGGCTACGAGCAGTACTTC. Translated: CASSRGQGYEQYF.

J is TRBJ2-7 and V is TRBV3-1; 7 bases match TRBD2. Germline V gene lookup returns CDR1 LGHDT and CDR2 YNNKEL (reference sequence). The CDR3 has 15 amino acids. Trimming took 6 bases from V and 2 from J; bases not matched to a gene: 10. The CDR3 DNA reads as TGTGCCAGCAGTCCTGACCTAGCGGCCACCTACGAGCAGTACTTC. Its protein is CASSPDLAATYEQYF.

This clonotype has more than one count but fewer than ten. V and J are TRBV7-2 and TRBJ1-6; the D gene is possibly TRBD1 (6 bases). Trimming stripped 1 base from V and 11 bases from J, with 15 bases between. This CDR3 region has 15 residues. The germline V gene encodes CDR1 SGHTA and CDR2 FQGNSA. Written as DNA, the CDR3 is TGTGCCAGCAGCTTAGGGACAGTGGTTGATACACCCCTCCACTTT. Protein: CASSLGTVVDTPLHF.

Written as DNA, the CDR3 is TGCAGTGCTAGAGGGACAGGGGACACCGGGGAGCTGTTTTTT. This sequence encodes CSARGTGDTGELFF. V usage is TRBV20-1 and J usage is TRBJ2-2; 9 bases line up with TRBD1. CDR3 length: 14 residues. Germline CDR1 reads DFQATT; CDR2 reads SNEGSKA (reference sequence). V shed 1 base and J 3 bases; nucleotides not matched to a gene: 0.

The chain is built from TRBV7-2 and TRBJ2-5; TRBD1 aligns across 8 bases. V trimming: 5 bases; J trimming: 4 bases; junction bases outside the gene matches: 6. The CDR3 sequence is 14 residues long. CDR1 SGHTA and CDR2 FQGNSA come from the germline V gene. CDR3 residues: CASSATGVRETQYF. CDR3 in DNA: TGTGCCAGCAGCGCGACAGGGGTGCGAGAGACCCAGTACTTC.

This clonotype was found a few times. The J gene is TRBJ2-2, the V gene TRBV3-1, with unresolved D. The germline CDR1 and CDR2 sequences are LGHDT and YNNKEL (reference sequence). Trimming stripped 0 bases from V and 7 bases from J, with 9 bases between. This CDR3 is built from 14 residues. CDR3 region: CASSQEGINGELFF. The CDR3 DNA is TGTGCCAGCAGCCAAGAGGGTATCAACGGGGAGCTGTTTTTT.

This clonotype was observed a handful of times. The CDR3 DNA is TGTGCCATCAGTGAGAGGCCTGGGAAGGGGACTGAAGCTTTCTTT. Protein product: CAISERPGKGTEAFF. This chain links TRBV10-3 with TRBJ1-1; possible D gene TRBD1, 5 bases. The germline V and J ends were trimmed by 2 bases and 5 bases, with 15 bases remaining between them. Germline CDR1 reads ENHRY; CDR2 reads SYGVKD. This CDR3 contains 15 residues.

V gene TRBV10-3 combines with J gene TRBJ2-6, with D possibly matching TRBD1 (5 bases). The CDR3 runs 17 residues. Trimming took 6 bases from V and 2 from J, leaving 17 bases between them. Per the germline V gene, CDR1 is ENHRY and CDR2 is SYGVKD. This CDR3 reads CAIRDSYSSTGANVLTF. The CDR3 DNA reads TGTGCCATCAGAGACAGCTACTCATCAACTGGGGCCAACGTCCTGACTTTC.

The chain combines TRBV5-1 with TRBJ1-6, with TRBD1 matching over 8 bases. The junction had 3 bases not matched to a gene; V was cut back by 6 bases and J by 4 bases. Germline V lookup: CDR1 SGHRS, CDR2 YFSETQ. The CDR3 spans 14 residues. CDR3: CASTDRVYNSPLHF. The DNA of the CDR3 is TGCGCCAGCACGGACAGGGTATATAATTCACCCCTCCACTTT.

This CDR3 is CASSKLGDTQYF. CDR3 sequence (DNA): TGTGCCAGCAGCAAACTGGGAGATACGCAGTATTTT. The gene calls are TRBV11-3 and TRBJ2-3; D unclear. Looked up from germline, CDR1 is SGHNT and CDR2 is YENEEA. Trimming removed 5 bases at V and 5 bases at J, with 8 bases between. This CDR3 comprises 12 residues.

This chain links TRBV24-1 with TRBJ1-1; no definite D call. This CDR3 region has 13 residues. CDR1 is KGHDR and CDR2 is SFDVKD in the germline V gene. Deletions cut 9 bases from V and 6 bases from J, with 16 bases between. DNA of the CDR3: TGTGCCACCCGGGCGTCATGGGAATCTGAAGCTTTCTTT. Protein: CATRASWESEAFF.

The sample holds a few counts of this clonotype. The chain links TRBV5-6 to TRBJ2-2; tentative D call: TRBD1 (6 bases). This CDR3 has 16 residues. V was clipped by 2 bases and J by 3 bases, with 14 bases between them. The germline CDR1 and CDR2 sequences are SGHDT and YYEEEE. The DNA for the CDR3 is TGTGCCAGCAGCTTCGGGCAGGGGACATACACCGGGGAGCTGTTTTTT. It codes for CASSFGQGTYTGELFF.

V is TRBV5-1 and J is TRBJ2-3; 8 nucleotides align to TRBD2. Germline values: CDR1 SGHRS, CDR2 YFSETQ. The CDR3 is 16 amino acids. Trimming removed 5 bases from V and 0 bases from J; junction bases left unmatched: 8. The CDR3 coding sequence is TGCGCCAGCAGTGGGTCAAGCGGGAGCAGCACAGATACGCAGTATTTT. Translating gives CASSGSSGSSTDTQYF.

This clonotype has only a few counts. V gene TRBV5-5 combines with J gene TRBJ2-1; 16 nucleotides align to TRBD2. This CDR3 spans 18 amino acids. Looked up from germline, CDR1 is SGHKS and CDR2 is YYEKEE (reference sequence). V was pared by 3 bases and J by 4 bases, with 7 bases of the junction left unmatched. The CDR3 protein is CASSSGTSGRAGYNEQFF. In nucleotides, the CDR3 is TGTGCCAGCAGCTCAGGGACTAGCGGGAGGGCCGGATACAATGAGCAGTTCTTC.

CDR3 DNA: TGTGCCAGCAGCTGGAGGGGGCGGGTGAGGAACACTGAAGCTTTCTTT. This translates into CASSWRGRVRNTEAFF. The chain links TRBV7-9 to TRBJ1-1; 7 nucleotides line up with TRBD1. Germline CDR1 SEHNR, CDR2 FQNEAQ (reference sequence). The CDR3 consists of 16 residues. V shed 4 bases and J 1 base; nucleotides not matched to a gene: 9.

This clonotype turned up a few times. J is TRBJ1-1 and V is TRBV4-2; possible D gene TRBD1, 5 bases. V was shortened by 0 bases and J by 5 bases, with 16 bases between the two germline ends. Germline CDR1 and CDR2: LGHNA and YNFKEQ. The CDR3 sequence is 16 residues long. CDR3 region: CASSQEYGNPGTEAFF. CDR3 DNA: TGTGCCAGCAGCCAAGAATATGGAAACCCAGGGACTGAAGCTTTCTTT.

The J gene is TRBJ2-7, the V gene TRBV10-3, with a tentative D call TRBD1 (6 bases). V shed 3 bases and J shed 6 bases, with 21 bases lying between them. The CDR3 has 16 residues. Per germline, CDR1 ENHRY and CDR2 SYGVKD. The CDR3 coding sequence is TGTGCCATCAGTGACCCGAGATATGGACAGCCGGGCGAGCAGTACGTC. Its translation: CAISDPRYGQPGEQYV.

This chain uses TRBV12-3 or TRBV12-4 with TRBJ2-1; 10 nucleotides line up with TRBD1. The J segment lost 4 bases and the V segment lost 5 bases, leaving 5 bases of the junction unmatched. The CDR3 has 15 amino acids. This CDR3 is CASSRTGGTYNEQFF. CDR3 bases: TGTGCCAGCAGTCGGACAGGGGGAACTTACAATGAGCAGTTCTTC.

In this sample, this clonotype turned up a few times. The gene calls are TRBV18 and TRBJ2-3; tentatively, D is TRBD1 (5 bases). Germline values: CDR1 KGHSH, CDR2 LQKENI. With 0 bases removed from V and 1 base from J, the gap between germline ends came to 5 bases. This CDR3 comprises 14 residues. The CDR3 coding sequence is TGTGCCAGCTCACCACCGACAGGCACAGATACGCAGTATTTT. This codes for CASSPPTGTDTQYF.

V gene TRBV2 combines with J gene TRBJ2-3, with D possibly matching TRBD2 (6 bases). V was shortened by 7 bases and J by 4 bases, with 21 bases between the two germline ends. The CDR3 is 16 residues long. CDR1 and CDR2 (germline): SNHLY, FYNNEI. The CDR3 DNA sequence: TGTGCCAGCAAGCGGAGCGGGTGGGGGAACTCAGATACGCAGTATTTT. Its translation: CASKRSGWGNSDTQYF.

CDR3 sequence reads: CASSYPSPRTYRSYNEQFF. In nucleotides, the CDR3 is TGTGCCAGCAGTTACCCATCCCCGCGGACGTATCGCTCCTACAATGAGCAGTTCTTC. V is TRBV6-2 or TRBV6-3 and J is TRBJ2-1; D call uncertain. Germline assignment: CDR1 MNHEY and CDR2 SVGEGT. V dropped 2 bases and J dropped 0 bases, with 20 bases sitting between them. The CDR3 extends over 19 amino acids.